This entry concerns a single TCR beta chain. Its antigen is currently unknown. An end of the junction differs from the germline gene, which may be a read error. Distinct nucleotide sequences in the sample also encode this CDR3. Assay: immunoSEQ multiplex PCR; the TCRdb copy retains only in-frame clones and omits some. The sample yields under 150 clones, approximately 94% seen once. This sample was included in a study of T cells and Merkel cell carcinoma outcomes. The study, taken as a whole, reports: Repertoire plus T-cell density reportedly predicted Merkel cell carcinoma outcomes.

The CDR3 is made up of 16 amino acids. CDR1 and CDR2 (germline): SGHTA, FQGNSA. The TCR comes from a human donor with Merkel cell carcinoma. Sequenced: tumor tissue from Merkel cell carcinoma. V gene TRBV7-2 combines with J gene TRBJ2-5; 7 bases are shared with TRBD2. The CDR3 DNA reads TGTGCCAGTAGCTTAGGTCCTGCTAGCGGCCAAGAGACCCAGTACTTC. It translates to CASSLGPASGQETQYF.